This is a list of T cell receptor beta chains from one sample in a study of cytomegalovirus exposure and HLA in healthy donors. The data were produced by immunoSEQ multiplex PCR, yet TCRdb's version contains in-frame clones alone and is incomplete. This sample contains about 200,000 clones. The sample consisted of PBMCs. Every receptor here comes from a man aged 25-45 years in good health and CMV-seronegative. Each CDR3 is given with its conserved first and last residue. A D gene is named only where the DNA matches it firmly.

CASWTGFYTIYF,TGTGCCAGCTGGACAGGTTTTTATACCATATATTTT,TRBD1,TRBJ1-3,TRBV30
CASSAHRDYSYNEQFF,TGCGCCAGCAGTGCCCACCGGGACTACTCCTACAATGAGCAGTTCTTC,TRBD2,TRBJ2-1,TRBV10-2
CSVEEKGTSPGELFF,TGCAGCGTTGAAGAAAAAGGGACTAGCCCCGGGGAGCTGTTTTTT,TRBD2,TRBJ2-2,TRBV29-1
CASSLEQYNSPLHF,TGTGCCAGCAGCTTGGAACAGTATAATTCACCCCTCCACTTT,NA,TRBJ1-6,TRBV5-4
CASRLGTGSTEAFF,TGCGCCAGCAGGTTGGGGACAGGTTCCACTGAAGCTTTCTTT,TRBD1,TRBJ1-1,TRBV5-1
CASSVADNNQPQHF,TGTGCCAGCAGCGTAGCCGACAACAATCAGCCCCAGCATTTT,NA,TRBJ1-5,TRBV9
CASSLQATNYGYTF,TGTGCCAGCAGCCTACAGGCAACTAACTATGGCTACACCTTC,NA,TRBJ1-2,TRBV6-5
CAISERQGPNNEQFF,TGTGCCATCAGTGAGAGACAGGGGCCGAACAATGAGCAGTTCTTC,TRBD1,TRBJ2-1,TRBV10-3
CASSRRSNQPQHF,TGTGCCAGCAGTCGTCGGAGCAATCAGCCCCAGCATTTT,NA,TRBJ1-5,TRBV6-5
CASSESSYNSPLHF,TGCGCCAGCAGCGAGAGCTCCTATAATTCACCCCTCCACTTT,NA,TRBJ1-6,TRBV5-1
CASSLKLLAGTGELFF,TGCGCCAGCAGCTTAAAGTTGTTAGCGGGCACCGGGGAGCTGTTTTTT,TRBD2,TRBJ2-2,TRBV5-1
CASSLATGGPQETQYF,TGCGCCAGCAGCTTGGCGACAGGGGGACCGCAAGAGACCCAGTACTTC,TRBD1,TRBJ2-5,TRBV5-1
CASSPEPDSLSLHYGYTF,TGTGCCAGCAGTCCCGAACCCGACAGTCTGTCACTCCACTATGGCTACACCTTC,NA,TRBJ1-2,TRBV27
CASSPQGETQYF,TGTGCCAGCAGCCCACAGGGAGAGACCCAGTACTTC,NA,TRBJ2-5,TRBV7-2
CASSLSLRTSGSQAQYF,TGTGCCAGCAGCTTATCCCTAAGGACTAGCGGGAGTCAGGCCCAGTACTTC,TRBD2,TRBJ2-5,TRBV11-2
CASSSTPTSGGRETQYF,TGCGCCAGCAGTTCAACCCCAACTAGCGGGGGGAGGGAGACCCAGTACTTC,TRBD2,TRBJ2-5,TRBV5-1
CASSLSSGTDTQYF,TGTGCCAGCAGCTTGTCTAGCGGGACAGATACGCAGTATTTT,TRBD2,TRBJ2-3,TRBV7-2
CASSPSSYEQYF,TGTGCCAGCAGCCCGAGCTCCTACGAGCAGTACTTC,NA,TRBJ2-7,TRBV7-9
CASSLGEEGNEQFF,TGTGCCAGCAGTTTAGGGGAGGAAGGCAATGAGCAGTTCTTC,NA,TRBJ2-1,TRBV27
CASSIGRAPLDEQFF,TGTGCCAGTAGTATAGGACGAGCGCCCCTAGACGAGCAGTTCTTC,NA,TRBJ2-1,TRBV19
CASSMRENTEAFF,TGTGCCAGTAGTATGAGGGAGAACACTGAAGCTTTCTTT,NA,TRBJ1-1,TRBV19
CASSSPGGRENYEQYF,TGTGCCAGCAGCTCCCCCGGCGGGCGGGAGAACTACGAGCAGTACTTC,TRBD2,TRBJ2-7,TRBV7-9
CASSLGQVNTGELFF,TGTGCCAGTAGTTTGGGACAGGTGAACACCGGGGAGCTGTTTTTT,TRBD1,TRBJ2-2,TRBV19
CASSLGTGKTGELFF,TGTGCCAGCAGCTTGGGGACAGGGAAAACCGGGGAGCTGTTTTTT,TRBD1,TRBJ2-2,TRBV7-7
CASSLRPSEFQETQYF,TGTGCCAGCAGCTTAAGGCCTAGCGAGTTTCAAGAGACCCAGTACTTC,NA,TRBJ2-5,TRBV7-2
CASLPPGTSGTYEQYF,TGTGCCAGCCTACCCCCTGGGACTAGCGGAACCTACGAGCAGTACTTC,TRBD2,TRBJ2-7,TRBV28
CASSAHGGSTGELFF,TGTGCCAGCAGCGCCCACGGGGGTAGCACCGGGGAGCTGTTTTTT,NA,TRBJ2-2,TRBV9
CASSLTGDTEAFF,TGTGCCAGCAGCCTTACAGGGGACACTGAAGCTTTCTTT,TRBD1,TRBJ1-1,TRBV11-3
CASSLVRRALEQFF,TGTGCCAGCAGCTTAGTTCGCAGGGCCTTGGAGCAGTTCTTC,NA,TRBJ2-1,TRBV7-8
CASSASSGGLTDTQYF,TGTGCCAGCAGCGCGTCTAGCGGGGGGCTCACAGATACGCAGTATTTT,TRBD2,TRBJ2-3,TRBV2
CASSPRGTGGVGEKLFF,TGTGCCAGCTCACCACGGGGGACAGGGGGTGTCGGTGAAAAACTGTTTTTT,TRBD1,TRBJ1-4,TRBV18
CASRPRGTGYNEQFF,TGTGCCAGCAGACCACGAGGGACAGGTTACAATGAGCAGTTCTTC,TRBD1,TRBJ2-1,TRBV25-1
CATTGLAASYNEQFF,TGTGCCACCACCGGACTAGCGGCCTCCTACAATGAGCAGTTCTTC,TRBD2,TRBJ2-1,TRBV11-2
CASSLENQPQHF,TGTGCCAGCTCACTGGAGAATCAGCCCCAGCATTTT,NA,TRBJ1-5,TRBV18
CASSLGVGTGVRSPLHF,TGTGCCAGCAGCTTAGGAGTCGGGACAGGGGTTCGTTCACCCCTCCACTTT,TRBD1,TRBJ1-6,TRBV7-2
CASSTGTGVTEAFF,TGTGCCAGCAGCACCGGGACAGGTGTCACTGAAGCTTTCTTT,TRBD1,TRBJ1-1,TRBV9
CASSLGQGAEKLFF,TGCGCCAGCAGCTTGGGACAGGGCGCTGAAAAACTGTTTTTT,TRBD1,TRBJ1-4,TRBV5-1
CASSLGAAHGYTF,TGTGCCAGCAGCTTAGGGGCAGCCCATGGCTACACCTTC,NA,TRBJ1-2,TRBV7-9
CASSLLGQSSGNTIYF,TGTGCCAGCAGCTTACTCGGACAGTCCTCTGGAAACACCATATATTTT,NA,TRBJ1-3,TRBV7-9
CASSIGVNYGYTF,TGTGCCAGTAGTATCGGGGTAAACTATGGCTACACCTTC,NA,TRBJ1-2,TRBV19
CASSSGQGFSTEAFF,TGTGCCAGCAGTTCGGGACAGGGGTTCAGCACTGAAGCTTTCTTT,TRBD1,TRBJ1-1,TRBV27
CASSPPRDSESYEQYF,TGTGCCAGCTCACCACCGCGCGACAGTGAATCCTACGAGCAGTACTTC,NA,TRBJ2-7,TRBV18
CSVGDRDYGYTF,TGCAGCGTTGGGGACAGAGACTATGGCTACACCTTC,TRBD1,TRBJ1-2,TRBV29-1
CASSSGIFSGNTIYF,TGTGCCAGCAGCAGCGGCATCTTCTCTGGAAACACCATATATTTT,NA,TRBJ1-3,TRBV9
CASRSLGGNIQYF,TGTGCCAGCAGAAGCTTGGGGGGAAACATTCAGTACTTC,NA,TRBJ2-4,TRBV11-3
CASSGRGGPQETQYF,TGTGCCAGCAGTGGCCGCGGGGGGCCCCAAGAGACCCAGTACTTC,TRBD2,TRBJ2-5,TRBV6-4
CASSLALGVGTEAFF,TGTGCCAGCAGCTTGGCCTTAGGGGTCGGCACTGAAGCTTTCTTT,NA,TRBJ1-1,TRBV5-5
CAWSVQVALGNQPQHF,TGTGCCTGGAGTGTTCAGGTTGCTCTTGGCAATCAGCCCCAGCATTTT,NA,TRBJ1-5,TRBV30
CASSPLYEQYF,TGTGCCAGCTCACCCCTCTACGAGCAGTACTTC,NA,TRBJ2-7,TRBV18
CAITQTRADTEAFF,TGTGCCATCACCCAGACCAGGGCGGACACTGAAGCTTTCTTT,NA,TRBJ1-1,TRBV10-3
CASRPDRGIFF,TGTGCCAGCAGACCAGACAGGGGGATTTTCTTT,TRBD1,TRBJ1-1,TRBV2
CASSLTGNEQFF,TGTGCCAGCAGCCTGACAGGCAATGAGCAGTTCTTC,NA,TRBJ2-1,TRBV11-3